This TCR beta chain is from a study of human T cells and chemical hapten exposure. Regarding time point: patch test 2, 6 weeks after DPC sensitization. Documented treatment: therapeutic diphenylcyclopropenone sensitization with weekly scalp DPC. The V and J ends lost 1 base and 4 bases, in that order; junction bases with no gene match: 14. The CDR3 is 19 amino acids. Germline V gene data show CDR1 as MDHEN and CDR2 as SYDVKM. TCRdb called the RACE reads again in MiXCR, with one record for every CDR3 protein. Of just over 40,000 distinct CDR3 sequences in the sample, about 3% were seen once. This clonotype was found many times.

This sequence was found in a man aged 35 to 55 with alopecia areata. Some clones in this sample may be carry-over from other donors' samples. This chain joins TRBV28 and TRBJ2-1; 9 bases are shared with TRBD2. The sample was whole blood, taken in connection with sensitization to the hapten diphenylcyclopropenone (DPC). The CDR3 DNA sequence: TGTGCCAGCAGTTTATTTGGTAGCGGGAGAGGGTTGGTGTACAATGAGCAGTTCTTC. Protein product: CASSLFGSGRGLVYNEQFF.